Each of the 25 T cell receptor beta chains below was sequenced from the same sample in a study of blood T cell repertoires in COVID-19. Measured with immunoSEQ multiplex PCR; TCRdb has only the in-frame clones, and not every one. The data show about 150,000 clones, approximately 85% seen once. Sequenced: peripheral blood. All receptors derive from a woman aged 55-70 years with COVID-19, enrolled during active disease.

Only one count was recorded for this clone. The chain employs TRBV15 and TRBJ1-6; a weak D match, TRBD1 (5 bases). The V end lost 6 bases, the J end lost 9 bases, and 15 bases lay between the germline ends. The germline gives CDR1 LNHNV, CDR2 YYDKDF (reference sequence). The CDR3 is 14 amino acids. The CDR3 sequence: CATSRTKGFSPLHF. CDR3 in DNA: TGTGCCACCAGTAGGACCAAGGGGTTTTCACCCCTCCACTTT.

The sample holds one count of this clone. The chain employs TRBV6-2 or TRBV6-3 and TRBJ2-2; 8 bases are shared with TRBD2. The J segment lost 6 bases and the V segment lost 2 bases, leaving 8 bases of the junction unmatched. CDR1 is MNHEY, CDR2 SVGEGT, per germline. The CDR3 is made up of 16 amino acids. The CDR3 sequence: CASSYLAGGVAGELFF. In nucleotides, the CDR3 is TGTGCCAGCAGTTACCTTGCGGGGGGAGTTGCCGGGGAGCTGTTTTTT.

This chain links TRBV29-1 with TRBJ2-3; 7 bases match TRBD2. Per the germline V gene, CDR1 is SQVTM and CDR2 is ANQGSEA. Germline trimming cut 4 bases from V and 0 bases from J; bases unmatched to any gene: 4. The CDR3 length is 14 residues. The CDR3 spells CSVAGGSSTDTQYF. For the CDR3, the DNA is TGCAGCGTTGCCGGGGGGAGTAGCACAGATACGCAGTATTTT.

The V gene is TRBV19, the J gene TRBJ2-5; D call uncertain. The V end lost 3 bases, the J end lost 1 base, and 15 bases lay between the germline ends. The germline gives CDR1 LNHDA, CDR2 SQIVND (reference sequence). This CDR3 is 16 amino acids long. CDR3 amino acids: CASSIKLLSPQETQYF. As DNA, the CDR3 is TGTGCCAGTAGTATCAAGTTACTCTCCCCCCAAGAGACCCAGTACTTC.

The CDR3 DNA is TGTGCCAGCAGCTCGGCCCCGGACAGCACTGGACAAGAGACCCAGTACTTC. It specifies CASSSAPDSTGQETQYF. The V call is TRBV11-3, the J call TRBJ2-5; a possible D gene is TRBD1 (6 bases). The ends were cut back, 4 bases at V and 2 bases at J, with 20 bases in the middle. The CDR3 contains 17 residues. Germline CDR1 reads SGHNT; CDR2 reads YENEEA.

The rearrangement uses TRBV7-3 and TRBJ2-2; 7 nucleotides align to TRBD2. Germline V gene data show CDR1 as SGHTA and CDR2 as FQGTGA. The trim removed 6 bases at V and 0 bases at J, leaving 7 bases unmatched. The CDR3 has 16 amino acids. The CDR3 is CASSRGGSANTGELFF. CDR3 coding DNA: TGTGCCAGCAGTCGCGGGGGAAGCGCGAACACCGGGGAGCTGTTTTTT.

The chain uses TRBV19 and TRBJ2-1, with TRBD1 as a possible D gene (5 bases). CDR3 length: 12 amino acids. CDR1 and CDR2 from the germline V gene are LNHDA and SQIVND (reference sequence). Trimming took 5 bases from V and 9 from J, leaving 11 bases between them. In nucleotides, the CDR3 is TGTGCCAGTAGTCAGGGTTTTAGTGAGCAGTTCTTC. Protein product: CASSQGFSEQFF.

This clone was seen more than once but under ten times. J is TRBJ1-1 and V is TRBV2, with D unclear. V was trimmed by 3 bases and J by 4 bases, leaving 12 bases between them. CDR1 SNHLY and CDR2 FYNNEI come from the germline V gene. CDR3 length equals 14 residues. The CDR3 reads CASSETIWGTEAFF. The CDR3 nucleotides are TGTGCCAGCAGTGAGACTATATGGGGCACTGAAGCTTTCTTT. The full variable domain, rest sourced from reference TRBV2 and TRBJ1-1, is EPEVTQTPSHQVTQMGQEVILRCVPISNHLYFYWYRQILGQKVEFLVSFYNNEISEKSEIFDDQFSVERPDGSNFTLKIRSTKLEDSAMYFCASSETIWGTEAFFGQGTRLTVV.

V gene TRBV25-1 combines with J gene TRBJ1-5; 7 nucleotides match TRBD1. Germline-derived CDR1 and CDR2 are MGHDK and SYGVNS. This CDR3 region has 13 residues. The J segment lost 2 bases and the V segment lost 5 bases, leaving 0 bases of the junction unmatched. The CDR3 bases are TGTGCCAGCAGTACAGGGGGCAATCAGCCCCAGCATTTT. It specifies CASSTGGNQPQHF.

This chain links TRBV9 with TRBJ2-3; no clear D gene. Germline lookup yields CDR1 SGDLS and CDR2 YYNGEE. The V end was cut by 1 base, the J end by 0 bases, with 12 bases between. The CDR3 covers 16 residues. DNA of the CDR3: TGTGCCAGCAGCGTACTTGGAGACTCTAGCACAGATACGCAGTATTTT. Translated, it gives CASSVLGDSSTDTQYF.

The genes are TRBV7-2 and TRBJ2-2; TRBD1 matches 7 bases. With V trimmed by 3 bases and J by 4 bases, 5 bases remained unmatched. Per germline, CDR1 SGHTA and CDR2 FQGNSA. CDR3 length equals 15 residues. CDR3: CASSLDRSFTGELFF. In DNA form, the CDR3 reads TGTGCCAGCAGCTTGGACAGGTCTTTCACCGGGGAGCTGTTTTTT.

The chain uses TRBV2 and TRBJ1-3; D might be TRBD1 (5 bases). V shed 3 bases and J shed 0 bases, with 9 bases lying between them. Germline V gene lookup returns CDR1 SNHLY and CDR2 FYNNEI. CDR3 length: 15 residues. CDR3 DNA sequence: TGTGCCAGCAGTGACAGGGCCCACTCTGGAAACACCATATATTTT. Translation: CASSDRAHSGNTIYF.

In this sample, this clone turned up once. CDR3 DNA: TGTGCCAGCAGCGTAGACGAGGGGGCGTTTTCCTTAAATTCACCCCTCCACTTT. Translating gives CASSVDEGAFSLNSPLHF. This chain connects TRBV9 to TRBJ1-6; 7 nucleotides agree with TRBD1. The CDR3 loop spans 18 amino acids. Germline V gene sequence: CDR1 SGDLS, CDR2 YYNGEE. The ends lost 0 bases at V and 7 bases at J; junction bases unmatched: 13.

The CDR3 region has the DNA TGTGCCAGCAGTTCGCGATCCCGGACTAGGGCCTACAATGAGCAGTTCTTC. Protein sequence: CASSSRSRTRAYNEQFF. The chain is built from TRBV6-2 or TRBV6-3 and TRBJ2-1, with TRBD2 matching over 7 bases. The junction had 11 bases not matched to a gene; V was cut back by 4 bases and J by 2 bases. The CDR3 extends over 17 amino acids. The germline V gene encodes CDR1 MNHEY and CDR2 SVGEGT.

The V call is TRBV5-6, the J call TRBJ2-7, with D maybe TRBD1 (7 bases). The germline V and J ends were trimmed by 1 base and 3 bases, with 14 bases remaining between them. This CDR3 has 15 amino acids. Germline CDR1 is SGHDT and CDR2 is YYEEEE. DNA for the CDR3: TGTGCCAGCAGCTTGAACAGGGGAGGAGACTACGAGCAGTACTTC. Protein: CASSLNRGGDYEQYF.

This chain connects TRBV9 to TRBJ1-2; TRBD1 aligns across 7 bases. CDR1 SGDLS and CDR2 YYNGEE come from the germline V gene. The CDR3 covers 15 residues. V shed 4 bases, J shed 7 bases, and the junction held 13 bases outside the gene matches. CDR3 DNA sequence: TGTGCCAGCAGCTCCCGGCTGACAGGGTCGGGTGGCTACACCTTC. Its translation is CASSSRLTGSGGYTF.

This clone was seen just once. This chain joins TRBV6-1 and TRBJ2-7, with D possibly TRBD1 on 5 matching bases. V lost 0 bases, J lost 10 bases, and 10 bases lay in between. Germline V CDR1 and CDR2: MNHNS, SASEGT. There are 12 residues in the CDR3. The CDR3 is CASSEATTDQYF. CDR3 nucleotide sequence: TGTGCCAGCAGTGAAGCCACGACAGATCAGTACTTC.

V and J are TRBV11-3 and TRBJ2-7; 10 positions agree with TRBD1. V gave up 5 bases and J gave up 1 base; unmatched junction bases: 2. The CDR3 sequence is 14 residues long. Germline assignment: CDR1 SGHNT and CDR2 YENEEA. The CDR3 loop reads CASSPGQGSYEQYF. The DNA of the CDR3 is TGTGCCAGCAGCCCGGGACAGGGGTCCTACGAGCAGTACTTC.

The chain employs TRBV18 and TRBJ2-4; D may be TRBD2 (5 bases). Germline V CDR1 and CDR2: KGHSH, LQKENI. CDR3 size: 19 residues. The germline V and J ends were trimmed by 2 bases and 0 bases, with 20 bases remaining between them. The CDR3 sequence is CASSPASGGVGLAKNIQYF. As DNA, the CDR3 is TGTGCCAGCTCACCAGCATCAGGAGGTGTAGGCCTAGCCAAAAACATTCAGTACTTC.

The V and J genes are TRBV20-1 and TRBJ2-2; the D gene is possibly TRBD1 (6 bases). The germline CDR1 and CDR2 sequences are DFQATT and SNEGSKA (reference sequence). Trimming took 3 bases from V and 0 from J, leaving 14 bases between them. The CDR3 sequence is 16 residues long. CDR3 DNA: TGCAGTGCTAGTAGCCCGGACAGCGCGAACACCGGGGAGCTGTTTTTT. This gives the protein CSASSPDSANTGELFF.

The J gene is TRBJ1-5, the V gene TRBV20-1, with D unresolved. CDR3 length equals 15 residues. V was shortened by 3 bases and J by 2 bases, with 14 bases between the two germline ends. Germline V gene sequence: CDR1 DFQATT, CDR2 SNEGSKA (reference sequence). The chain's CDR3 is CSASVPLGGNQPQHF. The CDR3 DNA follows: TGCAGTGCTAGTGTGCCCCTCGGGGGCAATCAGCCCCAGCATTTT.

V gene TRBV6-2 or TRBV6-3 combines with J gene TRBJ2-6; 8 positions agree with TRBD1. The germline V gene has CDR1 MNHEY and CDR2 SVGEGT. The ends lost 5 bases at V and 0 bases at J; junction bases unmatched: 0. There are 15 residues in the CDR3. CDR3 loop: CASSTGGSGANVLTF. DNA of the CDR3: TGTGCCAGCAGTACAGGGGGCTCTGGGGCCAACGTCCTGACTTTC.

This clone is a singleton in its sample. The gene calls are TRBV5-6 and TRBJ2-5, with D possibly TRBD2 on 6 matching bases. The CDR3 has 13 residues. CDR1 SGHDT and CDR2 YYEEEE come from the germline V gene. The V end lost 1 base, the J end lost 3 bases, and 7 bases lay between the germline ends. The CDR3 sequence: CASSLPGEETQYF. The CDR3, as DNA: TGTGCCAGCAGCTTGCCGGGGGAAGAGACCCAGTACTTC.

The CDR3 bases are TGTGCCAGCAGACCGACTAGCGGGGGGGCGGACAATGAGCAGTTCTTC. Translated: CASRPTSGGADNEQFF. The V gene is TRBV27, the J gene TRBJ2-1, with 14 bases that match TRBD2. The CDR3 has 16 residues. From germline, CDR1 is MNHEY and CDR2 SMNVEV (reference sequence). J lost 5 bases, V lost 6 bases, and 6 bases had no gene match.

CDR3 protein: CASRPPNIGGYTF. The CDR3 DNA is TGTGCCAGCAGGCCCCCGAATATCGGTGGCTACACCTTC. This chain connects TRBV6-5 to TRBJ1-2; the D is unclear. The CDR3 loop spans 13 amino acids. Germline V gene lookup returns CDR1 MNHEY and CDR2 SVGAGI. V was shortened by 6 bases and J by 7 bases, with 15 bases between the two germline ends.